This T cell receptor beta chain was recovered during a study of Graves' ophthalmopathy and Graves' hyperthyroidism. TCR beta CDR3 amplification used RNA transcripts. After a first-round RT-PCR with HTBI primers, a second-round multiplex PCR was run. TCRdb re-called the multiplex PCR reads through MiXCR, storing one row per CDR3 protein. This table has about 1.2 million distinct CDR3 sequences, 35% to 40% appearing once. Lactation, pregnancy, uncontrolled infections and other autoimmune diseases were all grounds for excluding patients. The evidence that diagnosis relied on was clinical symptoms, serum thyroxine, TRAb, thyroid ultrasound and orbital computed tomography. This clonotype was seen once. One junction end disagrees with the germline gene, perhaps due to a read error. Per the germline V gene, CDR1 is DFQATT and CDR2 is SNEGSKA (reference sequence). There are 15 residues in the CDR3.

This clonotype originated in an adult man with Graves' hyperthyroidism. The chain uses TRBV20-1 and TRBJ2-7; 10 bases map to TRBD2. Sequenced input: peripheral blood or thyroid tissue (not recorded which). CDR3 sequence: CSTRRTLAGEFGQYF. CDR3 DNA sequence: TGCAGTACTAGAAGAACCCTAGCGGGAGAGTTCGGGCAGTACTTC.